The 11 T cell receptor beta chains below come from one sample, sequenced in a study of tissue T cells after allogeneic stem cell transplantation. Produced via immunoSEQ multiplex PCR; TCRdb's table is partial and in-frame only. The sample records some 47,000 clones, about three quarters being singletons. Sequenced sample: sorted cells pooled from one or two spleens. These receptors all come from a pool of C57BL/6 mice in good health.

Concerning this clone: Germline and genes: mouse. The read finishes 1 residue shy of the CDR3 end, and the germline J gene is used to complete it. The rearrangement links TRBV31 to TRBJ1-2; TRBD1 is a possible D gene (6 bases). Trimming left V 0 bases short and J 0 bases short, with 8 bases between. The germline gives CDR1 GKSSPN, CDR2 SITVG. The CDR3 has 14 amino acids. CDR3 region: CAWSLGQTNSDYTF. The sequenced part of the CDR3 DNA is TGTGCCTGGAGTCTAGGACAGACAAACTCCGACTACACC.

On this clone: Mouse gene names apply. Read data end 1 residue before the CDR3 end; the end is taken from the germline J gene. J is TRBJ1-3 and V is TRBV31; TRBD1 is a possible D gene (6 bases). The CDR3 spans 12 residues. The germline CDR1 and CDR2 sequences are GKSSPN and SITVG. Trimming shortened V by 1 base and J by 9 bases, and 10 bases separated the two germline ends. The CDR3 is CAWSHRAGTLYF. Partial CDR3 DNA: TGTGCCTGGAGTCACAGGGCGGGTACGCTCTAT. Combining the CDR3 with reference TRBV31 and TRBJ1-3 gives the whole variable domain AQTIHQWPVAEIKAVGSPLSLGCTIKGKSSPNLYWYWQATGGTLQQLFYSITVGQVESVVQLNLSASRPKDDQFILSTEKLLLSHSGFYLCAWSHRAGTLYFGEGSRLIVV.

Note on this clone: Gene and germline names: mouse. Sequencing ends 1 residue short of the CDR3 end; the germline J gene provides the rest. V gene TRBV5 combines with J gene TRBJ1-1, with D maybe TRBD1 (5 bases). The CDR3 runs 14 residues. Trimming removed 0 bases at V and 5 bases at J, with 10 bases between. The V gene's germline CDR1 is LGHNA and CDR2 YNLKQL (reference sequence). The DNA read from the CDR3 is TGTGCCAGCAGCCAAGATTCCAGGGCTACAGAAGTCTTC. Translating it yields CASSQDSRATEVF. The complete CDR3 sequence is CASSQDSRATEVFF.

The table lists this clone with a few counts. The genes and germline here are from mouse. The sequenced fragment ends 1 residue before the CDR3 boundary, so the rest is inferred from the germline J gene. This chain joins TRBV5 and TRBJ2-7; the match to TRBD2 covers 10 bases. The germline V gene encodes CDR1 LGHNA and CDR2 YNLKQL (reference sequence). The CDR3 runs 14 residues. J was trimmed by 4 bases and V by 4 bases; bases with no gene match: 4. CDR3 sequence: CASSRDWGEYEQYF. Partial CDR3 DNA: TGTGCCAGCAGCCGAGACTGGGGGGAATATGAACAGTAC.

This clone was picked up one time. Here the gene names and germline are mouse. The CDR3 end falls 1 residue outside the read, so it is completed with the germline J gene. This chain connects TRBV3 to TRBJ2-5; D perhaps matches TRBD1 (6 bases). In germline, CDR1 is SNHLY, CDR2 FYNGKV (reference sequence). The CDR3 is made up of 14 amino acids. Trimming removed 1 base from V and 3 bases from J, with 8 bases in between. CDR3 residues: CASSLEGQQDTQYF. CDR3 DNA (partial): TGTGCCAGCAGCTTAGAGGGACAACAAGACACCCAGTAC.

Remarks on this clone: The gene names given are mouse names. The read falls 1 residue short of the CDR3 end, and the missing part is taken from the germline J gene. V usage is TRBV19 and J usage is TRBJ2-3; 9 nucleotides match TRBD2. Losses at the gene ends were 2 bases for V and 4 bases for J; bases not matched to a gene: 2. The germline gives CDR1 FNHDT, CDR2 SITEND (reference sequence). The CDR3 loop spans 14 amino acids. The CDR3 sequence: CASSIWGGTETLYF. CDR3 DNA, as far as it was read: TGTGCCAGCAGTATTTGGGGGGGCACAGAAACGCTGTAT.

A note on this clone: Gene names are mouse gene names. Read sequence stops 1 residue before the CDR3 end, and the germline J gene provides the missing end. The chain carries TRBV5 and TRBJ2-7; 9 bases fit TRBD1. The trim removed 0 bases at V and 6 bases at J, leaving 6 bases unmatched. The CDR3 covers 15 residues. Germline lookup yields CDR1 LGHNA and CDR2 YNLKQL (reference sequence). CDR3: CASSQEGGTGTEQYF. Partial CDR3 DNA: TGTGCCAGCAGCCAAGAAGGTGGGACAGGGACTGAACAGTAC.

This clone was counted only a few times. Gene and germline names: mouse. The read comes to an end 1 residue before the CDR3 does, leaving the germline J gene to fill in the end. J is TRBJ2-7 and V is TRBV26, with 10 bases identical to TRBD1. V shed 4 bases and J 2 bases; nucleotides not matched to a gene: 2. This CDR3 has 14 residues. Germline V gene sequence: CDR1 KGHPV, CDR2 FQNQEV (reference sequence). The CDR3 region is CASSPGQGAYEQYF. The sequenced part of the CDR3 DNA is TGTGCCAGCAGTCCCGGACAGGGGGCCTATGAACAGTAC.

Details on this clone: Gene names denote mouse genes. Read coverage stops 1 residue before the CDR3 terminus; the germline J gene supplies the remainder. The gene calls are TRBV23 and TRBJ1-4; TRBD1, as called in the table, went unchecked against the DNA. Germline CDR1 and CDR2: KGHTA and FQNQQP. This CDR3 is built from 13 residues. The DNA read from the CDR3 is TGCTCCAGCAGTCAATCAGCCAACGAAAGATTATTT. Its translation is CSSSQSANERLF. The whole CDR3 is CSSSQSANERLFF. Looking up the rest from reference TRBV23 and TRBJ1-4 gives the full variable domain: DAAVTQKPRYLIKMKGQEAEMKCIPEKGHTAVFWYQQKQSKELKFLIYFQNQQPLDQIDMVKERFSAVCPSSSLCSLGIRTCEAEDSALYLCSSSQSANERLFFGHGTKLSVL.

About this clone: Gene names and germline match the mouse. The read stops 1 residue short of the end of the CDR3; the missing end is completed from the germline J gene. The V and J genes are TRBV13-1 and TRBJ1-4, with TRBD1 as a possible D gene (6 bases). The CDR3 has 14 residues. V was cut by 3 bases and J by 0 bases, with 6 bases left in between. Germline loops: CDR1 NSHNY, CDR2 SYGAGN. The CDR3 DNA, read in part, is TGTGCCAGCAGTGGACAGGTTTCCAACGAAAGATTATTT. Protein sequence: CASSGQVSNERLF. The entire CDR3 reads CASSGQVSNERLFF.

Notes on this clone: The genes and germline here are from mouse. The read terminates 1 residue before the CDR3 end, so the remaining end is supplied by the germline J gene. The chain is built from TRBV17 and TRBJ2-2, with D perhaps matching TRBD1 (5 bases). The CDR3 totals 15 residues. In germline, CDR1 is MNHDT, CDR2 YYDKIL. Trimming shortened V by 2 bases and J by 0 bases, and 7 bases separated the two germline ends. CDR3 sequence reads: CASSRRTPNTGQLYF. The CDR3 DNA, read in part, is TGTGCTAGCAGTAGAAGGACACCAAACACCGGGCAGCTCTAC.